The 28 T cell receptor beta chains below were found in one sample sequenced in a study of cytomegalovirus exposure and HLA in healthy donors. A multiplex PCR was run with 60 Vbeta primers and 13 Jbeta primers. Assay: immunoSEQ multiplex PCR; the TCRdb copy retains only in-frame clones and omits some. The data show approximately 240,000 clones, 82% seen once. The sample was PBMCs. The receptors shown here come from a woman in her forties in good health and CMV-seropositive.

The V gene is TRBV7-6, the J gene TRBJ2-7; tentative D call: TRBD1 (6 bases). Germline values: CDR1 SGHVS, CDR2 FNYEAQ. The CDR3 is made up of 13 amino acids. V lost 4 bases to trimming and J lost 3 bases, with 10 bases between them. CDR3 coding DNA: TGTGCCAGCAGCTCAGGGGACGGCTACGAGCAGTACTTC. Amino acids: CASSSGDGYEQYF.

This clone appeared once. The V gene is TRBV5-6, the J gene TRBJ2-5, with no clear D. The CDR3 spans 13 residues. Germline CDR1 is SGHDT and CDR2 is YYEEEE. V lost 2 bases and J 6 bases, leaving 11 bases between the germline ends. The chain's CDR3 is CASSLSQEKTQYF. In nucleotides, the CDR3 is TGTGCCAGCAGCTTAAGTCAGGAAAAGACCCAGTACTTC.

V usage is TRBV6-5 and J usage is TRBJ1-6; 7 positions match TRBD1. From germline, CDR1 is MNHEY and CDR2 SVGAGI. The length of the CDR3 is 15 residues. Losses at the gene ends were 6 bases for V and 6 bases for J; bases not matched to a gene: 8. The CDR3 sequence: CASRLGQTFNSPLHF. In DNA form, the CDR3 reads TGTGCCAGCAGACTGGGACAGACTTTTAATTCACCCCTCCACTTT.

This clone was detected a few times. The chain is built from TRBV7-2 and TRBJ1-2, with D perhaps TRBD1 (5 bases). Per germline, CDR1 SGHTA and CDR2 FQGNSA. This CDR3 is 15 amino acids long. Trimming pared 1 base from V and 4 bases from J, leaving 13 bases between. CDR3 sequence (DNA): TGTGCCAGCAGCTTAGGCAGGGTGACCTTCTATGGCTACACCTTC. Protein sequence: CASSLGRVTFYGYTF.

The chain is built from TRBV30 and TRBJ1-1; D may be TRBD1 (5 bases). Germline CDR1 is GTSNPN and CDR2 is SVGIG (reference sequence). V lost 3 bases and J 6 bases, leaving 17 bases between the germline ends. CDR3 length equals 14 residues. CDR3 DNA: TGTGCCTGGAGCAGCACCTTACAAGGGGCTGAAGCTTTCTTT. Its protein is CAWSSTLQGAEAFF.

The genes are TRBV10-3 and TRBJ2-5, with D maybe TRBD1 (5 bases). Germline assignment: CDR1 ENHRY and CDR2 SYGVKD. The CDR3 loop spans 13 amino acids. The V gene lost 8 bases and the J gene lost 2 bases, with 12 bases spanning the gap. The CDR3 region is CAIRSDIQETQYF. The CDR3 DNA follows: TGTGCCATCCGGTCGGACATTCAAGAGACCCAGTACTTC.

The J gene is TRBJ2-3, the V gene TRBV27; TRBD1 matches 8 bases. Looked up from germline, CDR1 is MNHEY and CDR2 is SMNVEV (reference sequence). With 6 bases clipped from V and 1 base from J, the junction kept 0 bases outside the gene matches. The CDR3 is made up of 13 amino acids. The CDR3 DNA reads TGTGCCAGCAGGGACAGGGGCACAGATACGCAGTATTTT. Its translation: CASRDRGTDTQYF.

V is TRBV6-5 and J is TRBJ1-1; no firm D call. Germline V gene data show CDR1 as MNHEY and CDR2 as SVGAGI. V was shortened by 2 bases and J by 2 bases, with 12 bases between the two germline ends. The CDR3 contains 15 residues. The CDR3 DNA follows: TGTGCCAGCAGTTACGATCGAGGTGGTAACACTGAAGCTTTCTTT. Protein product: CASSYDRGGNTEAFF.

This clone has a handful of counts. The V call is TRBV11-3, the J call TRBJ2-3; 12 positions match TRBD1. V shed 3 bases and J 3 bases; nucleotides not matched to a gene: 7. The germline V gene has CDR1 SGHNT and CDR2 YENEEA. There are 17 residues in the CDR3. Here the CDR3 reads CASSFTGTGGLTDTQYF. CDR3 DNA: TGTGCCAGCAGCTTTACCGGGACAGGGGGCCTGACAGATACGCAGTATTTT.

This clone was counted between two and nine times. The V and J genes are TRBV7-8 and TRBJ2-7; 10 bases map to TRBD2. Trimming at V came to 4 bases and at J to 5 bases, leaving 5 bases not matched to a gene. CDR3 size: 14 residues. CDR1 SGHVS and CDR2 FQNEAQ come from the germline V gene. As DNA, the CDR3 is TGTGCCAGCAGCTCTCTAGCGGGAGTACACGAGCAGTACTTC. Translated, it gives CASSSLAGVHEQYF.

The rearrangement uses TRBV5-4 and TRBJ2-7; 9 nucleotides match TRBD2. V lost 3 bases, J lost 1 base, and 8 bases stayed unmatched. CDR1 and CDR2 (germline): SGHNT, YYREEE (reference sequence). The length of the CDR3 is 16 residues. DNA for the CDR3: TGTGCCAGCAGCTCTCTCGCGGGAGGGACTTCCTACGAGCAGTACTTC. Residues: CASSSLAGGTSYEQYF.

This clone has a handful of counts. The rearrangement uses TRBV5-1 and TRBJ2-5, with 12 bases fitting TRBD2. V trimming: 3 bases; J trimming: 5 bases; junction bases outside the gene matches: 2. Germline V gene sequence: CDR1 SGHRS, CDR2 YFSETQ. There are 14 residues in the CDR3. CDR3 loop: CASSSTSGGETQYF. The DNA of the CDR3 is TGCGCCAGCAGCTCAACTAGCGGGGGGGAGACCCAGTACTTC.

The rearrangement joins TRBV4-1 to TRBJ1-2, with 8 bases fitting TRBD1. V was pared by 2 bases and J by 6 bases, with 8 bases of the junction left unmatched. This CDR3 has 15 residues. The germline gives CDR1 MGHRA, CDR2 YSYEKL. The CDR3: CASSQPLTGANGYTF. In DNA, the CDR3 is TGCGCCAGCAGCCAACCCCTGACAGGGGCGAATGGCTACACCTTC.

This clone has only a few counts. V usage is TRBV7-8 and J usage is TRBJ1-2; 9 nucleotides match TRBD1. The trim removed 5 bases at V and 5 bases at J, leaving 3 bases unmatched. Germline V CDR1 and CDR2: SGHVS, FQNEAQ. CDR3 length: 13 amino acids. The CDR3 loop is CASSPGQGYGYTF. Here the CDR3 DNA reads TGTGCCAGCAGCCCTGGACAGGGGTATGGCTACACCTTC. The whole variable domain, remainder taken from reference TRBV7-8 and TRBJ1-2, is GAGVSQSPRYKVAKRGQDVALRCDPISGHVSLFWYQQALGQGPEFLTYFQNEAQLDKSGLPSDRFFAERPEGSVSTLKIQRTQQEDSAVYLCASSPGQGYGYTFGSGTRLTVV.

The J gene is TRBJ2-7, the V gene TRBV7-8; 12 positions agree with TRBD2. V was clipped by 5 bases and J by 4 bases; unmatched bases: 6. The CDR3 length is 15 residues. Germline-derived CDR1 and CDR2 are SGHVS and FQNEAQ. In nucleotides, the CDR3 is TGTGCCAGCAGCCAATCGACTAGCGGGGGATACGAGCAGTACTTC. Translated, it gives CASSQSTSGGYEQYF.

The chain links TRBV2 to TRBJ2-7; 7 nucleotides align to TRBD2. The CDR3 is 18 amino acids. Unmatched junction bases numbered 12, after V lost 0 bases and J lost 1 base. Germline V gene sequence: CDR1 SNHLY, CDR2 FYNNEI. The CDR3 spells CASSEAPSGTTISYEQYF. The CDR3 coding sequence is TGTGCCAGCAGTGAAGCCCCTAGCGGCACTACTATTTCCTACGAGCAGTACTTC.

This chain's CDR3 is CASSSRTTYEQYF. In nucleotides, the CDR3 is TGCGCCAGCAGCTCTCGGACTACCTACGAGCAGTACTTC. This chain connects TRBV5-1 to TRBJ2-7, with a weak D call TRBD2 (6 bases). The CDR3 spans 13 residues. Per the germline V gene, CDR1 is SGHRS and CDR2 is YFSETQ. Trimming cost V 3 bases and J 2 bases, with 9 bases left between them.

In this sample, this clone turned up once. This chain uses TRBV9 with TRBJ2-2; TRBD2 matches at 7 bases. Per the germline V gene, CDR1 is SGDLS and CDR2 is YYNGEE. The CDR3 runs to 17 residues. V lost 4 bases to trimming and J lost 0 bases; unmatched junction nucleotides: 9. CDR3 in amino acids: CASSPGGAGANTGELFF. In nucleotides, the CDR3 is TGTGCCAGCAGCCCGGGCGGTGCGGGGGCGAACACCGGGGAGCTGTTTTTT.

This clone occurred a few times. The CDR3 here is CASSRGQPQHF. The CDR3 DNA is TGTGCCAGTAGTCGGGGTCAGCCCCAGCATTTT. The chain carries TRBV19 and TRBJ1-5; D remains unclear. Germline lookup yields CDR1 LNHDA and CDR2 SQIVND (reference sequence). The length of the CDR3 is 11 residues. Deletions cut 5 bases from V and 6 bases from J, with 5 bases between.

This clone came up a few times. The CDR3 is CASTGDSGANVLTF. The CDR3 DNA sequence: TGTGCCAGCACCGGGGACTCTGGGGCCAACGTCCTGACTTTC. V is TRBV6-6 and J is TRBJ2-6, with D maybe TRBD2 (5 bases). V was shortened by 7 bases and J by 0 bases, with 7 bases between the two germline ends. The CDR3 runs 14 residues. CDR1 MNHNY and CDR2 SVGAGI come from the germline V gene (reference sequence).

The rearrangement links TRBV30 to TRBJ1-2, with a possible D match to TRBD1 (6 bases). The CDR3 consists of 13 residues. The V gene lost 0 bases and the J gene lost 4 bases, with 9 bases spanning the gap. Germline V gene data show CDR1 as GTSNPN and CDR2 as SVGIG (reference sequence). For the CDR3, the DNA is TGTGCCTGGAGTGTACGCAGGGGCTATGGCTACACCTTC. It is translated as CAWSVRRGYGYTF. Full variable domain (missing parts from reference TRBV30 and TRBJ1-2): SQTIHQWPATLVQPVGSPLSLECTVEGTSNPNLYWYRQAAGRGLQLLFYSVGIGQISSEVPQNLSASRPQDRQFILSSKKLLLSDSGFYLCAWSVRRGYGYTFGSGTRLTVV.

V and J are TRBV6-5 and TRBJ1-2; TRBD1 aligns across 7 bases. CDR3 size: 15 residues. In germline, CDR1 is MNHEY, CDR2 SVGAGI. The ends lost 4 bases at V and 4 bases at J; junction bases unmatched: 9. CDR3 amino acids: CASSFEGASGYGYTF. For the CDR3, the DNA is TGTGCCAGCAGTTTTGAGGGGGCCTCAGGCTATGGCTACACCTTC.

The chain links TRBV6-5 to TRBJ2-4; a possible D gene is TRBD1 (5 bases). Germline assignment: CDR1 MNHEY and CDR2 SVGAGI. The V and J ends lost 2 bases and 4 bases respectively, with 9 bases between them. The CDR3 length is 14 residues. The DNA for the CDR3 is TGTGCCAGCAGTTACGGGCAGGGAAAAAACATTCAGTACTTC. It translates to CASSYGQGKNIQYF.

The chain recombines TRBV6-1 with TRBJ1-5; 7 positions agree with TRBD1. The CDR3 consists of 18 residues. V lost 3 bases to trimming and J lost 0 bases; unmatched junction nucleotides: 11. From germline, CDR1 is MNHNS and CDR2 SASEGT. Here the CDR3 reads CASSDNRGGSYSNQPQHF. CDR3 coding DNA: TGTGCCAGCAGTGATAACAGGGGTGGGAGTTATAGCAATCAGCCCCAGCATTTT.

This rearrangement joins TRBV30 to TRBJ2-4; D call uncertain. The CDR3 is 13 amino acids. Germline V gene data show CDR1 as GTSNPN and CDR2 as SVGIG (reference sequence). V shed 4 bases and J shed 0 bases, with 7 bases lying between them. This chain's CDR3 is CAWNLVAKNIQYF. The CDR3 bases are TGTGCCTGGAATCTAGTAGCCAAAAACATTCAGTACTTC.

The chain carries TRBV30 and TRBJ1-5, with D perhaps matching TRBD1 (6 bases). V was cut by 6 bases and J by 4 bases, with 13 bases left in between. The CDR3 is 13 residues long. Per germline, CDR1 GTSNPN and CDR2 SVGIG (reference sequence). This CDR3 is CACTIQGNQPQHF. Here the CDR3 DNA reads TGTGCCTGTACTATTCAGGGGAATCAGCCCCAGCATTTT.

V usage is TRBV7-9 and J usage is TRBJ2-7, with TRBD1 matching 8 bases. Unmatched junction bases numbered 4, after V lost 4 bases and J lost 2 bases. This CDR3 has 14 residues. CDR1 is SEHNR, CDR2 FQNEAQ, per germline (reference sequence). The CDR3 sequence is CASSSTGGTYEQYF. The DNA of the CDR3 is TGTGCCAGCAGCTCTACAGGGGGAACCTACGAGCAGTACTTC.

The chain uses TRBV5-1 and TRBJ2-1; TRBD2 agrees at 9 bases. With V trimmed by 0 bases and J by 8 bases, 18 bases remained unmatched. Germline CDR1 is SGHRS and CDR2 is YFSETQ. The CDR3 sequence is 19 residues long. CDR3 DNA: TGCGCCAGCAGCTTGGGATTCGGGGTTGGCGGGAGGGCCCCCGATGAGCAGTTCTTC. Its translation: CASSLGFGVGGRAPDEQFF.